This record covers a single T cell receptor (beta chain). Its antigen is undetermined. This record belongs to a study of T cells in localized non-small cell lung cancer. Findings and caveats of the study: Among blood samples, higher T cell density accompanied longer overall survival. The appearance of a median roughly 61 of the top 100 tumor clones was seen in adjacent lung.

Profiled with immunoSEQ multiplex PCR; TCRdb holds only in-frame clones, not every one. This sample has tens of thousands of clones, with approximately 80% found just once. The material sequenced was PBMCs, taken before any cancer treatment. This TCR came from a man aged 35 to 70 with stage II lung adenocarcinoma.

DNA of the CDR3: TGCGCCAGCAGCCGGGGGAACAATGAGCAGTTCTTC. Translation gives CASSRGNNEQFF. V is TRBV4-1 and J is TRBJ2-1, with D possibly being TRBD1 or TRBD2 (5 bases each). Germline V lookup: CDR1 MGHRA, CDR2 YSYEKL. CDR3 length: 12 amino acids. V dropped 4 bases and J dropped 5 bases, with 6 bases sitting between them.